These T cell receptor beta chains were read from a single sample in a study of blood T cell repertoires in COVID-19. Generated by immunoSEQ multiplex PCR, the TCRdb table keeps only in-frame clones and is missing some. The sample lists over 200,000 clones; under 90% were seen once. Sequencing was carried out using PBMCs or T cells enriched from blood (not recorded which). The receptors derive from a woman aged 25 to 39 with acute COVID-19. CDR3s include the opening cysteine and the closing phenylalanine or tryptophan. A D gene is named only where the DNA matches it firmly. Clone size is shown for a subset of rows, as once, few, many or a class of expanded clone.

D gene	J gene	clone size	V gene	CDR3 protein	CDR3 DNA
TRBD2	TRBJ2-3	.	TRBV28	CASSLWGTSGGTDTQYF	TGTGCCAGCAGTTTATGGGGAACTAGCGGGGGAACAGATACGCAGTATTTT
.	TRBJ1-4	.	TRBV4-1	CASSQVTAANEKLFF	TGCGCCAGCAGCCAAGTCACAGCCGCTAATGAAAAACTGTTTTTT
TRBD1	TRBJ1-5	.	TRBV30	CAWRDRGLGDNQPQHF	TGTGCCTGGAGGGACAGGGGGCTCGGAGACAATCAACCCCAGCATTTT
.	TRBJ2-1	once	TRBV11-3	CASSHGYSSYNEQFF	TGTGCCAGCAGCCACGGTTACAGCTCCTACAATGAGCAGTTCTTC
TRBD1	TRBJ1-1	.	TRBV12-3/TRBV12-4	CATGTGGTEAFF	TGTGCCACCGGGACAGGGGGTACTGAAGCTTTCTTT
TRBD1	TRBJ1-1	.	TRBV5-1	CASSIGTANTEAFF	TGCGCCAGCAGCATCGGGACAGCAAACACTGAAGCTTTCTTT
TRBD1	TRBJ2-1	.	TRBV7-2	CASQDRNNEQFF	TGTGCCAGCCAGGACAGGAACAATGAGCAGTTCTTC
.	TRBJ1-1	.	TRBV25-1	CASAGWVNTEAFF	TGTGCCAGCGCCGGGTGGGTTAACACTGAAGCTTTCTTT
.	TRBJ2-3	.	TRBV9	CASSVTGTDTQYF	TGTGCCAGCAGCGTAACCGGGACAGATACGCAGTATTTT
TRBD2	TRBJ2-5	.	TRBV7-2	CASSLGRASGGAQYF	TGTGCCAGCAGCTTAGGAAGGGCTAGCGGGGGGGCCCAGTACTTC
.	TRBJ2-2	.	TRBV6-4	CASSDGQHTGELFF	TGTGCCAGCAGTGACGGGCAACACACCGGGGAGCTGTTTTTT
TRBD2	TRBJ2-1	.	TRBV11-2	CASSLAAGGNEQFF	TGTGCCAGCAGCTTAGCAGCGGGGGGCAATGAGCAGTTCTTC
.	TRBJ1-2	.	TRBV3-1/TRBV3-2	CASSQVDSGYTF	TGTGCCAGCAGCCAAGTGGACAGCGGCTACACCTTC
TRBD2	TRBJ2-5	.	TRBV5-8	CASSLGGGAIGETQYF	TGTGCCAGCAGCTTGGGCGGGGGGGCTATAGGAGAGACCCAGTACTTC
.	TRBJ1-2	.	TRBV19	CASSANDKTGTYGYTF	TGTGCCAGTAGTGCCAACGACAAGACAGGAACCTATGGCTACACCTTC
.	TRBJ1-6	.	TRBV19	CASSIRATGSPLHF	TGTGCCAGTAGTATAAGGGCCACAGGCTCACCCCTCCACTTT
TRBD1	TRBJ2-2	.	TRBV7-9	CASSPGQGPYTGELFF	TGTGCCAGCAGCCCGGGACAGGGGCCCTACACCGGGGAGCTGTTTTTT
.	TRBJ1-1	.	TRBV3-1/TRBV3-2	CASSQGLLGTEAFF	TGTGCCAGCAGCCAGGGACTATTGGGCACTGAAGCTTTCTTT
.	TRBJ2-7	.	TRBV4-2	CASSLGQGGYEQYF	TGTGCCAGCAGCCTTGGGCAGGGAGGTTACGAGCAGTACTTC
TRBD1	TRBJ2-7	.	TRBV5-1	CASGTGGYEQYF	TGCGCCAGTGGGACAGGGGGTTACGAGCAGTACTTC
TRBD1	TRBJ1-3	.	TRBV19	CASSVDRGTGNTIYF	TGTGCCAGTAGTGTGGACAGGGGAACTGGAAACACCATATATTTT
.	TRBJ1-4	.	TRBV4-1	CASSQVSGLEKLFF	TGCGCCAGCAGCCAAGTTTCAGGGTTAGAAAAACTGTTTTTT
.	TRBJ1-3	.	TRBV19	CASNVDLEGNTIYF	TGTGCCAGTAACGTAGACCTGGAGGGAAACACCATATATTTT
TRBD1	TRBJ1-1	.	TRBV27	CASSTPRTGPNTEAFF	TGTGCCAGCAGCACGCCGCGGACAGGACCTAACACTGAAGCTTTCTTT
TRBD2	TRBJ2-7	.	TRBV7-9	CASTPTGASGGDEQYF	TGTGCCAGCACCCCTACCGGAGCTAGCGGGGGGGACGAGCAGTACTTC
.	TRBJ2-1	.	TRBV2	CASSEGGGAPTGYNEQFF	TGTGCCAGCAGTGAAGGGGGCGGGGCCCCTACGGGCTACAATGAGCAGTTCTTC
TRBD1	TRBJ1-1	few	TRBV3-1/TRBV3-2	CASSRQGQNTEAFF	TGTGCCAGCAGTCGACAGGGACAGAACACTGAAGCTTTCTTT